The present T cell receptor beta chain was sequenced within a study of CD8+ T cells in alopecia areata. Sequencing relied on a cDNA template that was reverse transcribed from extracted RNA. Produced via immunoSEQ multiplex PCR; TCRdb's table is partial and in-frame only. The sample contains about 200,000 clones, about 56% of which appear only once. The CDR3 is 11 amino acids. Germline V gene lookup returns CDR1 SEHNR and CDR2 FQNEAQ (reference sequence). The V end lost 4 bases, the J end lost 4 bases, and 5 bases lay between the germline ends. The clonotype comes from a human donor in good health. J is TRBJ2-7 and V is TRBV7-9, with D perhaps assigned TRBD1 or TRBD2 (5 bases each). Source material: CD8+ T cells sorted from blood. The chain's CDR3 is CASSWGYEQYF. In nucleotides, the CDR3 is TGTGCCAGCAGCTGGGGGTACGAGCAGTACTTC.